The following is a T cell receptor (beta chain) sequence with its context. Its matching antigen is unknown. The data belong to a study of spatial heterogeneity in lung cancer. Across the study: Patients with untreated early-stage non-small cell lung cancer, numbering around 72, were the donors. The count of detected beta-chain sequences consistently exceeded that of alpha-chain sequences.

Regarding time point: blood at routine non-recurrence follow-up after resection. A unique molecular identifier was carried by every single TCR cDNA molecule. Via MiXCR, TCRdb re-called the 5' RACE reads, giving one row per CDR3 protein. The repertoire holds some 32,000 distinct CDR3 sequences, with more than 9% as singletons. Per the germline V gene, CDR1 is MNHEY and CDR2 is SVGAGI. V lost 5 bases to trimming and J lost 4 bases; unmatched junction nucleotides: 14. CDR3 size: 16 residues. Study-wide results and limits: Among blood samples, ubiquitous expanded tumor TCRs appeared more at resection than at follow-up.

The sequence was collected from a female donor with early-stage non-small cell lung cancer. The sequenced sample was PBMCs, obtained at follow-up. The chain combines TRBV6-5 with TRBJ2-7; 7 bases line up with TRBD1. This chain's CDR3 is CASSVSRAGGRYEQYF. CDR3 DNA: TGTGCCAGCAGTGTCTCGCGGGCAGGGGGTCGGTACGAGCAGTACTTC.